This T cell receptor (beta chain) was identified during a study of blood T cell repertoires in COVID-19. Background on the study: COVID-19 samples, acute and convalescent, were from the United States, Italy and Spain. The analysed material was cDNA or gDNA that came from T cells, B-cell-depleted T cells, or PBMCs.

V lost 4 bases and J lost 6, with 10 bases in between. The CDR3 is made up of 13 amino acids. In germline, CDR1 is MNHNY, CDR2 SVGAGI (reference sequence). Original methodology: Reference gene primer amplification in the assay estimated nucleated cell counts. Sequencing used immunoSEQ multiplex PCR; TCRdb keeps in-frame clones, though not all of them. The DNA gave D and trimming, while V, J and clone size come from that table. The sample carries 190,000 or so clones, approximately 86% recorded once. The specimen was peripheral blood. This receptor was taken from a man between 40 and 49 years old with active or convalescent COVID-19. The chain joins TRBV6-6 to TRBJ1-5, with D possibly matching TRBD1 (5 bases). CDR3 protein: CASSLGQGQPQHF. The CDR3 nucleotides read TGTGCCAGCAGTTTAGGGCAGGGTCAGCCCCAGCATTTT.